The clone carrying this TCR beta chain turned up a few times. The target antigen is unknown. This CDR3 comprises 11 residues. The germline CDR1 and CDR2 sequences are MDHEN and SYDVKM. V was pared by 2 bases and J by 6 bases, with 5 bases between. The data were taken from a study of CD8 T cells in ankylosing spondylitis. The study's findings and limits: It was reported that disease-linked clones were significantly enriched in matched ankylosing spondylitis synovial fluid. Clones linked to disease, bearing a CD8+ phenotype, were relatively rare in peripheral blood. Blood from ankylosing spondylitis patients appeared to carry a characteristic roughly 8-variant TCR beta motif. There were earlier reports of some motif variants in reactive arthritis synovial fluid and blood.

TCRdb reprocessed the 5' RACE reads with MiXCR, giving one entry per CDR3 protein. This table holds about 160,000 distinct CDR3 sequences, 44% found once. The chain couples TRBV28 to TRBJ2-7; no reliable D call. The sequence came from a male donor with ankylosing spondylitis. The sequenced material came from synovial fluid, either unsorted or a sorted T cell fraction (not recorded which). CDR3 nucleotide sequence: TGTGCCAGCAGTTTACGGAGCGAGCAGTACTTC. Its protein is CASSLRSEQYF.